Below, 2 T cell receptor beta chains from the same sample are listed, as sequenced in a study of T and B cells in COVID-19 patients. BIOMED2 TRB-A/B primer pools were used in multiplex TRB PCR. TCRdb reanalysed the multiplex PCR reads using MiXCR and keeps one entry per CDR3 protein. There are 13,000 or so distinct CDR3 sequences in the sample; 28% occur only once, and around 6.8% lies in the top ten. Blood genomic DNA input for TRB amplification was about 240-550 ng. Specimen: blood. The receptors come from a human donor who had recovered from COVID-19.

The J gene is TRBJ2-4, the V gene TRBV6-2 or TRBV6-3, with 7 bases that match TRBD2. The CDR3 has 17 amino acids. V was clipped by 5 bases and J by 8 bases; unmatched bases: 18. CDR1 is MNHEY, CDR2 SVGEGT, per germline. The CDR3 region is CASSERGGERYLDIQYF. The CDR3 DNA sequence: TGTGCCAGCAGTGAACGGGGAGGGGAAAGGTATCTCGACATTCAGTACTTC.

This clonotype has ten or more counts. CDR3 nucleotide sequence: TGTGCCAGCAGCCCCGGTACTAGCGGGCTAGATACGCAGTATTTT. Translating it yields CASSPGTSGLDTQYF. V is TRBV27 and J is TRBJ2-3; TRBD2 matches 9 bases. CDR3 size: 15 residues. CDR1 and CDR2 from the germline V gene are MNHEY and SMNVEV (reference sequence). The ends lost 6 bases at V and 5 bases at J; junction bases unmatched: 9.